The 13 T cell receptor beta chains given below trace back to one sample, sequenced in a study of T cells after yellow fever vaccination. TCRdb re-called the 5' RACE reads through MiXCR, storing one row per CDR3 protein. The profile shows approximately 300,000 distinct CDR3 sequences, approximately 13% of them singletons. Sequencing used CD4+ T cells sorted from PBMCs, obtained 45 days after the yellow fever booster vaccination. Receptor source: a man aged 25-45 years who received the YFV17D yellow fever vaccine.

The chain joins TRBV18 to TRBJ2-1; D is unresolved. Trimming stripped 3 bases from V and 5 bases from J, with 11 bases between. Germline CDR1 reads KGHSH; CDR2 reads LQKENI. The CDR3 extends over 14 amino acids. The CDR3: CASSPLGINNEQFF. CDR3 nucleotide sequence: TGTGCCAGCTCACCCCTCGGTATAAACAATGAGCAGTTCTTC.

The chain recombines TRBV4-3 with TRBJ2-2, with D unresolved. Trimming took off 4 bases at V and 4 bases at J, with 10 bases between the two ends. Per germline, CDR1 LGHNA and CDR2 YSLEER. The CDR3 is 14 amino acids. The CDR3 here is CASSRMGSTGELFF. CDR3 in DNA: TGCGCCAGCAGCCGGATGGGGTCCACCGGGGAGCTGTTTTTT.

This clonotype was observed a few times. This chain joins TRBV7-2 and TRBJ2-2; 10 bases align to TRBD2. Germline V gene lookup returns CDR1 SGHTA and CDR2 FQGNSA. V lost 0 bases and J lost 2; bases outside the gene matches: 6. The length of the CDR3 is 18 residues. The CDR3 spells CASSLARGLAPNTGELFF. CDR3 DNA: TGTGCCAGCAGCTTAGCCCGGGGACTAGCGCCCAACACCGGGGAGCTGTTTTTT. The whole variable domain, remainder taken from reference TRBV7-2 and TRBJ2-2, is GAGVSQSPSNKVTEKGKDVELRCDPISGHTALYWYRQSLGQGLEFLIYFQGNSAPDKSGLPSDRFSAERTGGSVSTLTIQRTQQEDSAVYLCASSLARGLAPNTGELFFGEGSRLTVL.

This clonotype was observed a few times. The CDR3: CSVASGRLGETQYF. The CDR3 DNA is TGCAGCGTTGCTAGCGGGAGGTTGGGAGAGACCCAGTACTTC. The rearrangement links TRBV29-1 to TRBJ2-5, with TRBD2 identical over 11 bases. The V gene's germline CDR1 is SQVTM and CDR2 ANQGSEA. The CDR3 contains 14 residues. V lost 4 bases and J lost 4; bases outside the gene matches: 5.

This clonotype occurred a few times. The chain carries TRBV20-1 and TRBJ2-7; D might be TRBD2 (5 bases). Germline loops: CDR1 DFQATT, CDR2 SNEGSKA (reference sequence). The V end lost 6 bases, the J end lost 4 bases, and 10 bases lay between the germline ends. CDR3 size: 11 residues. The CDR3 sequence: CSAPGLYEQYF. CDR3 DNA sequence: TGCAGTGCGCCAGGACTTTACGAGCAGTACTTC.

The chain is built from TRBV29-1 and TRBJ2-1; D possibly uses TRBD1 or TRBD2 (5 bases each). Germline loops: CDR1 SQVTM, CDR2 ANQGSEA. CDR3 size: 14 residues. Deletions cut 4 bases from V and 9 bases from J, with 19 bases between. The CDR3 reads CSVGGLVRGGEQFF. The CDR3, as DNA: TGCAGCGTTGGAGGGCTCGTCCGTGGGGGTGAGCAGTTCTTC.

This clonotype was seen a few times. This chain links TRBV21-1 with TRBJ2-5; TRBD2 is taken as the D call from the table, unchecked against the DNA. TRBV21-1 is tagged as a pseudogene. The CDR3 is 16 amino acids. The CDR3 DNA reads TGTGCCAGCAGCAAACTAGCGGGAGCTGTCCAAGAGACCCAGTACTTC. It is translated as CASSKLAGAVQETQYF.

The chain has TRBV18 and TRBJ1-3; tentative D call: TRBD1 (5 bases). V lost 2 bases and J lost 0, with 11 bases in between. CDR1 and CDR2 from the germline V gene are KGHSH and LQKENI. The CDR3 has 16 residues. CDR3 region: CASSPWDPRSGNTIYF. CDR3 DNA sequence: TGTGCCAGCTCACCATGGGACCCCCGCTCTGGAAACACCATATATTTT.

This clonotype has only a few counts. The genes are TRBV5-1 and TRBJ2-1; 11 bases match TRBD2. The CDR3 is made up of 16 amino acids. The V gene end was trimmed by 5 bases and the J gene end by 5 bases; junction bases not matched to a gene: 9. The germline CDR1 and CDR2 sequences are SGHRS and YFSETQ. The CDR3 protein is CASSLEGLAVNNEQFF. The CDR3 region has the DNA TGCGCCAGCAGTTTAGAGGGACTAGCGGTAAACAATGAGCAGTTCTTC.

Only a few counts were recorded for this clonotype. The V and J genes are TRBV5-1 and TRBJ2-5, with D perhaps matching TRBD1 (6 bases). The V gene's germline CDR1 is SGHRS and CDR2 YFSETQ. The CDR3 loop spans 15 amino acids. The ends were cut back, 4 bases at V and 4 bases at J, with 17 bases in the middle. CDR3 residues: CASSQGHPGGETQYF. CDR3 nucleotides: TGCGCCAGCAGCCAGGGACACCCCGGAGGAGAGACCCAGTACTTC.

This clonotype showed up just a few times. CDR3 nucleotides: TGCGCCAGCAGCTTGGAGGCAGTCAACTATGGCTACACCTTC. It codes for CASSLEAVNYGYTF. The V gene is TRBV5-1, the J gene TRBJ1-2, with D uncertain. Trimming took 0 bases from V and 2 from J, leaving 8 bases between them. The CDR3 is 14 residues long. In germline, CDR1 is SGHRS, CDR2 YFSETQ.

This clonotype appeared a few times. This sequence joins TRBV27 and TRBJ1-3, with D perhaps matching TRBD1 (5 bases). Trimming cost V 4 bases and J 0 bases, with 7 bases left between them. The germline V gene has CDR1 MNHEY and CDR2 SMNVEV (reference sequence). The CDR3 is 14 amino acids. CDR3 sequence (DNA): TGTGCCAGCAGTTCAGGGCTCTCTGGAAACACCATATATTTT. Translation: CASSSGLSGNTIYF.

Remarks on this clonotype: One end of the junction varies from germline; a read error may be responsible. The rearrangement joins TRBV7-7 to TRBJ2-1, with a tentative D call TRBD2 (6 bases). CDR3 length equals 14 residues. Germline CDR1 and CDR2: SSHAT and FNYEAQ (reference sequence). For the CDR3, the DNA is TGTGCTAGCAGCCTGACTAGTTTCTTCGATGAGCAGTTCTTC. Amino acid sequence: CASSLTSFFDEQFF.